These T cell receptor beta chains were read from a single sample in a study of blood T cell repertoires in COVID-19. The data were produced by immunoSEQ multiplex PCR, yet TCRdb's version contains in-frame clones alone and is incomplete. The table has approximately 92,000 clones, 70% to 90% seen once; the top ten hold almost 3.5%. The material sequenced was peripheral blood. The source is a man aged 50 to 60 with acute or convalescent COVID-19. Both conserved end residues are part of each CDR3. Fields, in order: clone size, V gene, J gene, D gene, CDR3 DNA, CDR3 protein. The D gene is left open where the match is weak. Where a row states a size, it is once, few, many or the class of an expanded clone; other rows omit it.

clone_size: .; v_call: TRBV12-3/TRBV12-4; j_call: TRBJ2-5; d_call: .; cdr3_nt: TGTGCCAGCAGTTTCGCCAGGGGTGAGACCCAGTACTTC; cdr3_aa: CASSFARGETQYF
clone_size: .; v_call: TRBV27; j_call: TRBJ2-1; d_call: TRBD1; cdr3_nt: TGTGCCAGCAGCTTCAGTGGGGACAGCTCCTACAATGAGCAGTTCTTC; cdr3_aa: CASSFSGDSSYNEQFF
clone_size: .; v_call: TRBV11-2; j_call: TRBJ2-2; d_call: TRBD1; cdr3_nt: TGTGCCAGCAGCGATCGGACAGGGAACACCGGGGAGCTGTTTTTT; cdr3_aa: CASSDRTGNTGELFF
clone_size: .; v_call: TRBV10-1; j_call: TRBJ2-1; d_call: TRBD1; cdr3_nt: TGCGCCAGCAGTAAACCGGGACAGATCTACAATGAGCAGTTCTTC; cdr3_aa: CASSKPGQIYNEQFF
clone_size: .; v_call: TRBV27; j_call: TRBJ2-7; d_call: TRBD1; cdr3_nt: TGTGCCAGCAGACGAGAAGGGACAGGGTCCTACGAGCAGTACTTC; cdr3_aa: CASRREGTGSYEQYF
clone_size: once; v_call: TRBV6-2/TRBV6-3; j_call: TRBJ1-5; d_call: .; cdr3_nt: TGTGCCAGCAGTTGGGTGACAGCCGATCAGCCCCAGCATTTT; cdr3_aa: CASSWVTADQPQHF
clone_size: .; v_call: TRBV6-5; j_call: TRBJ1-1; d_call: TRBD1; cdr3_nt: TGTGCCAGCAGTTTCATTGGACAGGGAGGTGAAGCTTTCTTT; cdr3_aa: CASSFIGQGGEAFF
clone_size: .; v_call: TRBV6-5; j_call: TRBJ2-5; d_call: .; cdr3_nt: TGTGCCAGCACCCAGGGAGAGACCCAGTACTTC; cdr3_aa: CASTQGETQYF
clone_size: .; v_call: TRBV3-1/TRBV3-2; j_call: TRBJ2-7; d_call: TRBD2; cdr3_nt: TGTGCCAGCAGCGGGGGACTAGCATCCTACGAGCAGTACTTC; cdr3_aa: CASSGGLASYEQYF
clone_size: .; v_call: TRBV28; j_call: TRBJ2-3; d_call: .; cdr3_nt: TGTGCCAGCAGTCTAGCAGGCTCTAGCACAGATACGCAGTATTTT; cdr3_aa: CASSLAGSSTDTQYF
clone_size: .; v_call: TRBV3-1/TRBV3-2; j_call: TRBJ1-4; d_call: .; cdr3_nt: TGTGCCAGCAGTCCCAAAACGATCACAGGGATTTCAACTAATGAAAAACTGTTTTTT; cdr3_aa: CASSPKTITGISTNEKLFF
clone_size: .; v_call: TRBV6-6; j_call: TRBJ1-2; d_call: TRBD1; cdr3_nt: TGTGCCAGCAGTTACCCTCGACAGGGGGGGAACTATGGCTACACCTTC; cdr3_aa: CASSYPRQGGNYGYTF
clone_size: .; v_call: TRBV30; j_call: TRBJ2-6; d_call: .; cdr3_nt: TGTGCCTGGAGACTCTCTGGGGCCAACGTCCTGACTTTC; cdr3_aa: CAWRLSGANVLTF
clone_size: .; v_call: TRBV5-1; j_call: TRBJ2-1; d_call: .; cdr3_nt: TGCGCCAGCAGCGGCTTCCCGCCCTACAATGAGCAGTTCTTC; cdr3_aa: CASSGFPPYNEQFF
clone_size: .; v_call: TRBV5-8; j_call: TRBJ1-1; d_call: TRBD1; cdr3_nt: TGTGCCAGCAGCCGGGACAGCCTAATGAACACTGAAGCTTTCTTT; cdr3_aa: CASSRDSLMNTEAFF
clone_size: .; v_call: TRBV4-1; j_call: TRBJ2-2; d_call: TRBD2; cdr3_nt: TGCGCCAGCAGCCGCCATCCAGCGGGAGGGGACGCCGGGGAGCTGTTTTTT; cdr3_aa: CASSRHPAGGDAGELFF
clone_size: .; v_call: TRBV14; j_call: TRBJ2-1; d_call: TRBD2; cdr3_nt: TGTGCCAGCAGCCTATTAGCGGGGGATGGTGAGCAGTTCTTC; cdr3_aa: CASSLLAGDGEQFF
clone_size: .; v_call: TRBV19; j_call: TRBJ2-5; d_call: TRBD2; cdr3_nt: TGTGCCAGTAGTATAGGGGTGGGACTAGCGGGAGAAGAGACCCAGTACTTC; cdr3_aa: CASSIGVGLAGEETQYF
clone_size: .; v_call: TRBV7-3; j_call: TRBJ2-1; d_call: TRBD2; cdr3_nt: TGTGCCAGCAGCTTTCACCAGCGGGGCCGTGGTGGGGAGCAGTTCTTC; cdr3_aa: CASSFHQRGRGGEQFF
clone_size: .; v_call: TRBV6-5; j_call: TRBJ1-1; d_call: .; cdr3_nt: TGTGCCAGCAGTTATTCGTTGAACACTGAAGCTTTCTTT; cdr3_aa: CASSYSLNTEAFF
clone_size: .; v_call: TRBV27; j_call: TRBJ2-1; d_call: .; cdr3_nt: TGTGCCAGCAGTTTAGAAGGCTCAGCGTCGTATGAGCAGTTCTTC; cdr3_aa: CASSLEGSASYEQFF
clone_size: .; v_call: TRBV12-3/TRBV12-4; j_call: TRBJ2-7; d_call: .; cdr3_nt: TGTGCCAGCAGTGCGGACAGTTACGAGCAGTACTTC; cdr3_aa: CASSADSYEQYF
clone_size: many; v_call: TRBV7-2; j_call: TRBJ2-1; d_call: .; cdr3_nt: TGTGCCAGCAGACTCGACAGGAGCTCCTACAATGAGCAGTTCTTC; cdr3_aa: CASRLDRSSYNEQFF
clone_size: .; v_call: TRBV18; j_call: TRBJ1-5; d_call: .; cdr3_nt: TGTGCCAGCTCACCAGGGGCAGAGAGCAATCAGCCCCAGCATTTT; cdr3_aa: CASSPGAESNQPQHF